These T cell receptor beta chains were read from a single sample in a study of CD8+ T cells in alopecia areata. Profiled with immunoSEQ multiplex PCR; TCRdb holds only in-frame clones, not every one. This table has approximately 220,000 clones, around two fifths appearing once. The sequences come from CD4+ T cells sorted from blood, collected at approximately week 30, from a patient treated with tofacitinib. Every receptor here comes from a human donor with alopecia areata. Each CDR3 is given with its conserved first and last residue. The D gene is left open where the match is weak. Expanded clones get a size class; other rows say once, few or many, or leave the size out.

CDR3nt | CDR3aa | j_gene | v_gene | abundance | d_gene
TGTGCCAGCAGCCCCGGGGTCCCGGCCAACGTCCTGACTTTC | CASSPGVPANVLTF | TRBJ2-6 | TRBV7-3 | few | NA
TGTGCCAGCACCACCCACCGGGGTCCCGAGCAGTACTTC | CASTTHRGPEQYF | TRBJ2-7 | TRBV28 | NA | NA
TGTGCCAGCACCAAAATCCGACGGGGGGGCTACAATGAGCAGTTCTTC | CASTKIRRGGYNEQFF | TRBJ2-1 | TRBV9 | NA | TRBD2
TGTGCCAGTCGTATGGGGGGGCGGAACTATGGCTACACCTTC | CASRMGGRNYGYTF | TRBJ1-2 | TRBV6-5 | NA | NA
TGCGCCAGCAGCTTCGGACAGGGGGCGCGAACTGAAGCTTTCTTT | CASSFGQGARTEAFF | TRBJ1-1 | TRBV5-1 | few | TRBD1
TGCGCCAGCAGCTCTACCGACACGCTTAACACTGAAGCTTTCTTT | CASSSTDTLNTEAFF | TRBJ1-1 | TRBV5-1 | NA | NA
TGTGCCAGCAGCTCCAGACTAGTTCTCACAAACAATGAGCAGTTCTTC | CASSSRLVLTNNEQFF | TRBJ2-1 | TRBV11-2 | few | NA
TGCGCCAGCAGCTTTACGGCTAGCTCCTACAATGAGCAGTTCTTC | CASSFTASSYNEQFF | TRBJ2-1 | TRBV5-1 | NA | NA
TGTGCCAGCAGCCCGAGAGGGGGTGATTCACCCCTCCACTTT | CASSPRGGDSPLHF | TRBJ1-6 | TRBV6-5 | NA | NA
TGTGCCAGTAGTATCGTTTCTCTGGGCCGGGGCGGCAACTATGGCTACACCTTC | CASSIVSLGRGGNYGYTF | TRBJ1-2 | TRBV19 | few | NA
TGTGCCAGCAGTCGTGGAACTGAAGCTTTCTTT | CASSRGTEAFF | TRBJ1-1 | TRBV6-1 | NA | NA
TGCGCCAGCAGCTTTACTAGCGGGAGTTCTACGCAGTATTTT | CASSFTSGSSTQYF | TRBJ2-3 | TRBV5-1 | NA | TRBD2
TGTGCCAGCCAGGGACAGGGAGCGGGAAATGAGCAGTTCTTC | CASQGQGAGNEQFF | TRBJ2-1 | TRBV7-9 | NA | TRBD1
TGTGCCAGCAGCCCTTATCGGTCCTTATCGCGGGTGGGCACAGATACGCAGTATTTT | CASSPYRSLSRVGTDTQYF | TRBJ2-3 | TRBV7-9 | NA | NA
TGCGCCAGCAGCCAACCTATAAGCAGCCAAGAGACCCAGTACTTC | CASSQPISSQETQYF | TRBJ2-5 | TRBV4-1 | NA | NA
TGCAGCGTTGTCCAAGCCGAGGGGGGAAAACTGTTTTTT | CSVVQAEGGKLFF | TRBJ1-4 | TRBV29-1 | few | NA
TGTGCCAGCAGCGCTGAGACAGGGGGCAATGGCTACACCTTC | CASSAETGGNGYTF | TRBJ1-2 | TRBV2 | many | TRBD1
TGTGCCAGCAGTTTATCGGTGCTAGCGGGAGGATACGAGCAGTACTTC | CASSLSVLAGGYEQYF | TRBJ2-7 | TRBV27 | NA | TRBD2
TGTGCCAGCACCTCGTCGGGAGCGAACACCAGGGAGCTGTTTTTT | CASTSSGANTRELFF | TRBJ2-2 | TRBV6-6 | NA | NA
TGTGCCTGGAAATCTCTCCCCGGCGACGAGCAGTTCTTC | CAWKSLPGDEQFF | TRBJ2-1 | TRBV30 | NA | NA
TGTGCCAGCAGTTTATCCGCGACTAGCGGGGCGTACACCGGGGAGCTGTTTTTT | CASSLSATSGAYTGELFF | TRBJ2-2 | TRBV27 | few | TRBD2
TGCGCCGGCTTTCCGGGACAGGGAAACTCAACGGCGTCGAGGGGCTACACCTTC | CAGFPGQGNSTASRGYTF | TRBJ1-2 | TRBV23-1 | NA | TRBD1